A selection of T cell receptor beta chains follows, all from one sample in a study of cytomegalovirus exposure and HLA in healthy donors. Sequenced by immunoSEQ multiplex PCR; TCRdb stores in-frame clones only, minus some. The table shows approximately 160,000 clones, with about 63% occurring only once. Sequences were obtained from PBMCs. The receptors shown here come from a woman aged 40 to 50 in good health and CMV-seropositive. Each CDR3 is given with its conserved first and last residue. The D gene is left open where the match is weak. Clone size is shown for a subset of rows, as once, few, many or a class of expanded clone.

CDR3 protein: CASSPPSGSEETQYF; CDR3 DNA: TGTGCCAGCTCACCCCCTAGCGGGAGCGAAGAGACCCAGTACTTC; clone size: few; D gene: TRBD2; J gene: TRBJ2-5; V gene: TRBV18
CDR3 protein: CASSVGPSGELFF; CDR3 DNA: TGTGCCAGCAGTGTTGGCCCCTCCGGGGAGCTGTTTTTT; clone size: few; D gene: NA; J gene: TRBJ2-2; V gene: TRBV6-1
CDR3 protein: CASVATGGVLAQYF; CDR3 DNA: TGTGCCAGCGTAGCGACAGGGGGCGTTTTGGCCCAGTACTTC; clone size: NA; D gene: TRBD1; J gene: TRBJ2-5; V gene: TRBV2
CDR3 protein: CAISRLTDQETQYF; CDR3 DNA: TGTGCCATCAGCCGACTAACAGACCAAGAGACCCAGTACTTC; clone size: NA; D gene: NA; J gene: TRBJ2-5; V gene: TRBV10-3
CDR3 protein: CASSPPQGSGSNQPQHF; CDR3 DNA: TGTGCCAGCAGTCCCCCCCAGGGGTCGGGAAGCAATCAGCCCCAGCATTTT; clone size: NA; D gene: NA; J gene: TRBJ1-5; V gene: TRBV28
CDR3 protein: CASSLGTTGTSGYTF; CDR3 DNA: TGTGCCAGCAGTTTAGGGACGACAGGGACCAGTGGCTACACCTTC; clone size: NA; D gene: TRBD1; J gene: TRBJ1-2; V gene: TRBV27
CDR3 protein: CASSTTRGMISYEQYF; CDR3 DNA: TGTGCCAGCAGCACAACCAGGGGAATGATCTCCTACGAGCAGTACTTC; clone size: NA; D gene: NA; J gene: TRBJ2-7; V gene: TRBV7-9
CDR3 protein: CASSLIREQYF; CDR3 DNA: TGTGCCAGCAGTTTGATACGGGAGCAGTACTTC; clone size: NA; D gene: NA; J gene: TRBJ2-7; V gene: TRBV28
CDR3 protein: CASSQVVRQGYEQYF; CDR3 DNA: TGTGCCAGCAGCCAAGTCGTGCGACAGGGTTACGAGCAGTACTTC; clone size: NA; D gene: TRBD1; J gene: TRBJ2-7; V gene: TRBV4-2
CDR3 protein: CASSRSGGDSYEQYF; CDR3 DNA: TGTGCCAGCAGTCGTAGCGGGGGGGACTCCTACGAGCAGTACTTC; clone size: NA; D gene: TRBD2; J gene: TRBJ2-7; V gene: TRBV7-2
CDR3 protein: CSSSFTGTGGEKLFF; CDR3 DNA: TGTTCCAGCAGCTTCACCGGGACAGGAGGCGAAAAACTGTTTTTT; clone size: once; D gene: TRBD1; J gene: TRBJ1-4; V gene: TRBV7-9
CDR3 protein: CASSSRPTGEWETQYF; CDR3 DNA: TGTGCCAGCAGCTCCCGGCCTACGGGGGAATGGGAGACCCAGTACTTC; clone size: NA; D gene: NA; J gene: TRBJ2-5; V gene: TRBV7-9
CDR3 protein: CASKGEPTGELFF; CDR3 DNA: TGTGCCAGCAAGGGGGAGCCCACCGGGGAGCTGTTTTTT; clone size: once; D gene: NA; J gene: TRBJ2-2; V gene: TRBV28
CDR3 protein: CATSRDVTSGVHNEQFF; CDR3 DNA: TGTGCCACCAGCAGGGATGTGACTAGCGGGGTTCACAATGAGCAGTTCTTC; clone size: NA; D gene: TRBD2; J gene: TRBJ2-1; V gene: TRBV15
CDR3 protein: CASSRDRDEAFF; CDR3 DNA: TGTGCCAGCTCCCGAGATAGAGATGAAGCTTTCTTT; clone size: NA; D gene: NA; J gene: TRBJ1-1; V gene: TRBV18
CDR3 protein: CASSFDSNYGYTF; CDR3 DNA: TGCGCCAGCAGCTTCGACAGTAACTATGGCTACACCTTC; clone size: NA; D gene: NA; J gene: TRBJ1-2; V gene: TRBV5-1
CDR3 protein: CASSHNERGKETQYF; CDR3 DNA: TGTGCCAGCAGCCATAACGAGCGGGGAAAAGAGACCCAGTACTTC; clone size: NA; D gene: TRBD2; J gene: TRBJ2-5; V gene: TRBV4-2
CDR3 protein: CASRWGGPRQPSYNEQFF; CDR3 DNA: TGTGCCAGCAGATGGGGCGGACCACGACAGCCCTCCTACAATGAGCAGTTCTTC; clone size: NA; D gene: NA; J gene: TRBJ2-1; V gene: TRBV28
CDR3 protein: CSASWLYGYTF; CDR3 DNA: TGCAGTGCTAGTTGGCTCTATGGCTACACCTTC; clone size: once; D gene: NA; J gene: TRBJ1-2; V gene: TRBV20-1
CDR3 protein: CASSATSGSSYEQYF; CDR3 DNA: TGTGCCAGTAGTGCGACTAGCGGGAGCTCCTACGAGCAGTACTTC; clone size: once; D gene: TRBD2; J gene: TRBJ2-7; V gene: TRBV19
CDR3 protein: CASTPQIVVTGGNEQFF; CDR3 DNA: TGTGCCAGCACTCCGCAGATCGTTGTGACGGGAGGAAATGAGCAGTTCTTC; clone size: NA; D gene: TRBD2; J gene: TRBJ2-1; V gene: TRBV9
CDR3 protein: CASSQTGAGNTIYF; CDR3 DNA: TGCGCCAGCAGCCAGACAGGGGCCGGAAACACCATATATTTT; clone size: few; D gene: TRBD1; J gene: TRBJ1-3; V gene: TRBV4-3
CDR3 protein: CASSKTGAETQYF; CDR3 DNA: TGTGCCAGCAGTAAGACAGGGGCAGAGACCCAGTACTTC; clone size: NA; D gene: TRBD1; J gene: TRBJ2-5; V gene: TRBV28
CDR3 protein: CASSPRSGGLDEQFF; CDR3 DNA: TGTGCCAGCAGCCCGCGGTCAGGGGGTTTGGATGAGCAGTTCTTC; clone size: NA; D gene: TRBD1; J gene: TRBJ2-1; V gene: TRBV4-2
CDR3 protein: CASSQDYIPRDRNYGYTF; CDR3 DNA: TGTGCCAGCAGCCAAGACTACATCCCGCGGGACAGAAACTATGGCTACACCTTC; clone size: NA; D gene: TRBD1; J gene: TRBJ1-2; V gene: TRBV4-2
CDR3 protein: CSVQGYNEQFF; CDR3 DNA: TGCAGCGTGCAGGGGTACAATGAGCAGTTCTTC; clone size: once; D gene: NA; J gene: TRBJ2-1; V gene: TRBV29-1
CDR3 protein: CASSSGDREYEQYF; CDR3 DNA: TGTGCCAGCAGCTCCGGGGACAGGGAATACGAGCAGTACTTC; clone size: once; D gene: TRBD1; J gene: TRBJ2-7; V gene: TRBV9
CDR3 protein: CAISGSGNPYNEQFF; CDR3 DNA: TGTGCCATCAGTGGGTCCGGGAATCCCTACAATGAGCAGTTCTTC; clone size: NA; D gene: NA; J gene: TRBJ2-1; V gene: TRBV10-3
CDR3 protein: CASSESQGDRRGYF; CDR3 DNA: TGTGCCAGCAGTGAAAGTCAGGGGGACCGACGAGGGTACTTC; clone size: NA; D gene: TRBD1; J gene: TRBJ2-5; V gene: TRBV2
CDR3 protein: CASSFHSGANVLTF; CDR3 DNA: TGTGCCAGCAGTTTCCACTCTGGGGCCAACGTCCTGACTTTC; clone size: NA; D gene: NA; J gene: TRBJ2-6; V gene: TRBV27
CDR3 protein: CASSHHSGGAGNEQFF; CDR3 DNA: TGCGCCAGCAGCCACCATAGCGGGGGGGCGGGAAATGAGCAGTTCTTC; clone size: NA; D gene: TRBD2; J gene: TRBJ2-1; V gene: TRBV4-1
CDR3 protein: CASSPPQGPYEQYF; CDR3 DNA: TGTGCCAGCTCACCACCGCAGGGGCCCTACGAGCAGTACTTC; clone size: NA; D gene: NA; J gene: TRBJ2-7; V gene: TRBV18
CDR3 protein: CASTPRTSSSDEQYF; CDR3 DNA: TGTGCCAGCACCCCCCGGACTAGTAGTTCCGACGAGCAGTACTTC; clone size: few; D gene: TRBD2; J gene: TRBJ2-7; V gene: TRBV7-2
CDR3 protein: CASSPPDRVWDTQYF; CDR3 DNA: TGTGCCAGCTCACCACCCGACAGGGTTTGGGATACGCAGTATTTT; clone size: NA; D gene: TRBD1; J gene: TRBJ2-3; V gene: TRBV18
CDR3 protein: CASSIGLAGVTDTQYF; CDR3 DNA: TGTGCCAGTAGTATCGGACTAGCGGGAGTCACAGATACGCAGTATTTT; clone size: NA; D gene: TRBD2; J gene: TRBJ2-3; V gene: TRBV19
CDR3 protein: CAISVSQETQYF; CDR3 DNA: TGTGCCATCAGTGTCTCGCAAGAGACCCAGTACTTC; clone size: once; D gene: NA; J gene: TRBJ2-5; V gene: TRBV10-3
CDR3 protein: CASSPRDREINTEAFF; CDR3 DNA: TGTGCCAGCTCACCTAGGGACAGGGAGATTAACACTGAAGCTTTCTTT; clone size: NA; D gene: TRBD1; J gene: TRBJ1-1; V gene: TRBV18